This entry features one T cell receptor beta chain sequence. Its antigen is currently unknown. The data were produced by immunoSEQ multiplex PCR, yet TCRdb's version contains in-frame clones alone and is incomplete. Of 150,000 or so clones detected, roughly nine tenths appear once; the ten largest clones hold over 1%. The CDR3 totals 14 residues. From germline, CDR1 is SGHNT and CDR2 YENEEA. Trimming removed 5 bases at V and 2 bases at J, with 11 bases between. The data were obtained in a study of T cell responses to AZD1222 COVID-19 vaccine. The study, taken as a whole, reports: Without day 14 samples, only post-peak T cell repertoires were studied.

The genes are TRBV11-3 and TRBJ2-3; D might be TRBD1 (6 bases). This receptor was taken from an adult who received the AZD1222 COVID-19 vaccine. The input for sequencing was peripheral blood, taken 28 days after the second AZD1222 dose. In nucleotides, the CDR3 is TGTGCCAGCAGCATCAGGGGCCACACAGATACGCAGTATTTT. Its translation is CASSIRGHTDTQYF.